These T cell receptor beta chains were read from a single sample in a study of glioma-infiltrating T cells after dendritic cell vaccination. The table came from immunoSEQ multiplex PCR; TCRdb's copy has only in-frame clones and leaves some out. Of roughly 100,000 clones in the sample, around 89% were seen once. The specimen comprised blood, sampled after dendritic cell vaccination. Source of these receptors: a human donor with glioblastoma. Each CDR3 is given with its conserved first and last residue. Each record gives: V gene, J gene, CDR3 protein.

v_call: TRBV27
j_call: TRBJ2-2
cdr3_aa: CASKTGATGELFF

v_call: TRBV4-2
j_call: TRBJ2-3
cdr3_aa: CASSQGLPDTQYF

v_call: TRBV5-1
j_call: TRBJ2-5
cdr3_aa: CASSLTGETQYF

v_call: TRBV5-1
j_call: TRBJ2-7
cdr3_aa: CASSPSVPGLASQGYEQYF

v_call: TRBV6-5
j_call: TRBJ1-3
cdr3_aa: CASSYSVNSGNTIYF

v_call: TRBV6-1
j_call: TRBJ1-5
cdr3_aa: CASSDHLGTYF

v_call: TRBV6-6
j_call: TRBJ1-3
cdr3_aa: CASSQGGGNTIYF

v_call: TRBV2
j_call: TRBJ1-1
cdr3_aa: CASGQGVQMNTEAFF

v_call: TRBV15
j_call: TRBJ1-6
cdr3_aa: CATSRDSLGRGANSPLHF

v_call: TRBV30
j_call: TRBJ2-5
cdr3_aa: CAWSLPGGATQETQYF

v_call: TRBV5-4
j_call: TRBJ2-3
cdr3_aa: CASSLVDGKSDTQYF

v_call: TRBV5-6
j_call: TRBJ2-7
cdr3_aa: CASEPGLKPYEQYF

v_call: TRBV13
j_call: TRBJ2-7
cdr3_aa: CASSSRTGNDEQYF

v_call: TRBV19
j_call: TRBJ2-7
cdr3_aa: CASSTRDRGHEQYF

v_call: TRBV11-2
j_call: TRBJ1-1
cdr3_aa: CASSSAGEAFF

v_call: TRBV6-5
j_call: TRBJ1-4
cdr3_aa: CASSRGVGDEKLFF

v_call: TRBV5-4
j_call: TRBJ2-5
cdr3_aa: CASSFVGQKRETQYF

v_call: TRBV10-3
j_call: TRBJ1-2
cdr3_aa: CAISPGQAYGYTF

v_call: TRBV5-1
j_call: TRBJ1-2
cdr3_aa: CASSLEHGQGGYTF

v_call: TRBV6-1
j_call: TRBJ2-4
cdr3_aa: CASSEGTGRDIQYF

v_call: TRBV27
j_call: TRBJ1-4
cdr3_aa: CASSLSQGFGEKLFF

v_call: TRBV18
j_call: TRBJ2-1
cdr3_aa: CASSIFPRDEQFF

v_call: TRBV7-9
j_call: TRBJ1-4
cdr3_aa: CASSLGGGATNEKLFF

v_call: TRBV2
j_call: TRBJ2-7
cdr3_aa: CASIPRQGGTSYEQYF

v_call: TRBV10-3
j_call: TRBJ1-1
cdr3_aa: CAISGVISLLNTEAFF

v_call: TRBV10-3
j_call: TRBJ1-2
cdr3_aa: CAISEPTGSDYGYTF

v_call: TRBV10-1
j_call: TRBJ2-1
cdr3_aa: CASSSGGAQYNEQFF

v_call: TRBV5-4
j_call: TRBJ1-2
cdr3_aa: CASSLVPDGGYTF

v_call: TRBV11-2
j_call: TRBJ2-1
cdr3_aa: CASSILAGDYNEQFF

v_call: TRBV19
j_call: TRBJ1-1
cdr3_aa: CASSSQGQPPTEAFF

v_call: TRBV27
j_call: TRBJ2-1
cdr3_aa: CASSSVLRDNEQFF